This T cell receptor (beta chain) was captured by sequencing in a study of T cell clones after liver transplantation. Study details: Samples came from ITN030ST, which attempted immunosuppression withdrawal within 2 years of liver transplantation. Subjects received no induction therapy and standard immunosuppression until randomization at 12-24 months post-transplant. Samples came pre-transplant, pre-randomization before withdrawal, and post-randomization after withdrawal ended.

The CDR3 sequence is 13 residues long. CDR1 and CDR2 from the germline V gene are WNHNN and SYGVQD (reference sequence). V was shortened by 4 bases and J by 0 bases, with 3 bases between the two germline ends. Study-level findings and limits: Low donor cell numbers restricted donor-reactive repertoire measurement in two subjects.

Only in-frame clones appear in the TCRdb table, and some are missing; sequencing was by immunoSEQ multiplex PCR. The sample includes roughly 100,000 clones, roughly 80% seen only once; the top ten take over 0.9%. This clone was seen a single time. The antigen remains unidentified. V and J are TRBV10-1 and TRBJ2-2; D unclear. The clonotype comes from a human donor who received a liver transplant. Sequenced here: CD4+ T cells from blood, sampled before liver transplant. This chain's CDR3 is CASSASNTGELFF. The CDR3 bases are TGCGCCAGCAGTGCGTCGAACACCGGGGAGCTGTTTTTT.